The 14 T cell receptor beta chains below come from one sample, sequenced in a study of graft-versus-host responses after intestinal transplantation. Assay used: immunoSEQ multiplex PCR; TCRdb lists only in-frame clones, some missing. The data contain around 96,000 clones, 80% to 95% of them seen just once; the ten biggest clones take up around 0.15%. These receptors have no known antigen. The source material was unstimulated CD4+ T cells sorted from spleen or lymph node cells, sampled before intestinal transplant. The receptors derive from a human donor who received an intestinal transplant.

The chain has TRBV5-1 and TRBJ1-5; 7 nucleotides line up with TRBD1. V dropped 5 bases and J dropped 0; count of bases not matched to a gene: 5. Germline lookup yields CDR1 SGHRS and CDR2 YFSETQ. The CDR3 loop spans 15 amino acids. The DNA of the CDR3 is TGCGCCAGCAGACTCACAGGGGATAGCAATCAGCCCCAGCATTTT. Translating gives CASRLTGDSNQPQHF.

The chain couples TRBV28 to TRBJ2-7; TRBD2 matches at 10 bases. The CDR3 sequence is 16 residues long. The trim removed 7 bases at V and 3 bases at J, leaving 12 bases unmatched. Germline V CDR1 and CDR2: MDHEN, SYDVKM. As DNA, the CDR3 is TGTGCCAGCACCTACGAAGCACTAGCGGGAAACTACGAGCAGTACTTC. Translating gives CASTYEALAGNYEQYF.

The rearrangement links TRBV6-5 to TRBJ2-1, with 8 positions matching TRBD1. Germline CDR1 is MNHEY and CDR2 is SVGAGI. The CDR3 length is 14 residues. Trimming at V came to 6 bases and at J to 4 bases, leaving 5 bases not matched to a gene. In DNA, the CDR3 is TGTGCCAGCAGGGTAGGACAGGGTTACAATGAGCAGTTCTTC. Its translation is CASRVGQGYNEQFF.

V and J are TRBV6-5 and TRBJ1-3; 8 bases are a match to TRBD1. The germline CDR1 and CDR2 sequences are MNHEY and SVGAGI. V shed 5 bases and J 2 bases; nucleotides not matched to a gene: 2. The CDR3 contains 14 residues. The CDR3: CASSGRGPGNTIYF. CDR3 nucleotides: TGTGCCAGCAGTGGCAGGGGGCCTGGAAACACCATATATTTT.

The chain links TRBV9 to TRBJ2-1; 9 bases agree with TRBD1. Germline V CDR1 and CDR2: SGDLS, YYNGEE. This CDR3 has 15 residues. After removal of 4 bases from V and 4 bases from J, the junction contained 6 bases not matched to a gene. CDR3 protein: CASSFRQGGYNEQFF. The DNA of the CDR3 is TGTGCCAGCAGCTTTCGACAGGGGGGGTACAATGAGCAGTTCTTC.

The gene calls are TRBV28 and TRBJ2-7, with TRBD2 identical over 7 bases. Germline lookup yields CDR1 MDHEN and CDR2 SYDVKM. This CDR3 has 15 residues. The ends lost 6 bases at V and 1 base at J; junction bases unmatched: 9. The CDR3 protein is CASRGGTIHSYEQYF. The CDR3, as DNA: TGTGCCAGCAGGGGGGGGACTATCCATTCCTACGAGCAGTACTTC.

The chain has TRBV5-6 and TRBJ2-1; tentatively, D is TRBD2 (6 bases). This CDR3 has 11 residues. The germline V gene has CDR1 SGHDT and CDR2 YYEEEE. Trimming shortened V by 6 bases and J by 9 bases, and 10 bases separated the two germline ends. CDR3 sequence reads: CASNRRGEQFF. The CDR3 coding sequence is TGTGCCAGCAACAGGAGGGGTGAGCAGTTCTTC.

Here the CDR3 DNA reads TGTGCCAGTAGTACCCCCCCCGACAGGGAGCCCCAGCATTTT. Translating gives CASSTPPDREPQHF. This chain joins TRBV19 and TRBJ1-5, with TRBD1 matching over 7 bases. With 4 bases clipped from V and 8 bases from J, the junction kept 8 bases outside the gene matches. The CDR3 is 14 residues long. CDR1 LNHDA and CDR2 SQIVND come from the germline V gene (reference sequence).

The chain uses TRBV7-2 and TRBJ1-6, with D perhaps matching TRBD1 (5 bases). The CDR3 sequence is 15 residues long. CDR1 is SGHTA, CDR2 FQGNSA, per germline. V was shortened by 5 bases and J by 5 bases, with 13 bases between the two germline ends. CDR3 nucleotide sequence: TGTGCCAGCAGCCAAGCGACAGTTAATAATTCACCCCTCCACTTT. It translates to CASSQATVNNSPLHF.

Only a few counts were recorded for this clone. The chain combines TRBV10-3 with TRBJ2-2, with unresolved D. Germline V gene sequence: CDR1 ENHRY, CDR2 SYGVKD. Trimming cost V 6 bases and J 0 bases, with 8 bases left between them. This CDR3 comprises 14 residues. CDR3 loop: CAISGTANTGELFF. CDR3 bases: TGTGCCATCAGCGGAACAGCGAACACCGGGGAGCTGTTTTTT.

The chain has TRBV6-1 and TRBJ1-6; 7 nucleotides agree with TRBD1. J was trimmed by 7 bases and V by 2 bases; bases with no gene match: 5. Germline lookup yields CDR1 MNHNS and CDR2 SASEGT. The length of the CDR3 is 15 residues. The CDR3 nucleotides read TGTGCCAGCAGTGAAACCGGGACAGTCAATTCACCCCTCCACTTT. As protein: CASSETGTVNSPLHF.

The CDR3 is CASSLDRGQQETQYF. DNA of the CDR3: TGCGCCAGCAGCTTGGACAGGGGGCAACAAGAGACCCAGTACTTC. V is TRBV5-1 and J is TRBJ2-5; 9 nucleotides line up with TRBD1. The junction had 2 bases not matched to a gene; V was cut back by 0 bases and J by 2 bases. The CDR3 length is 15 residues. CDR1 is SGHRS, CDR2 YFSETQ, per germline.

The genes are TRBV19 and TRBJ1-5; no reliable D call. V lost 7 bases to trimming and J lost 4 bases, with 11 bases between them. This CDR3 spans 13 amino acids. Germline V gene data show CDR1 as LNHDA and CDR2 as SQIVND (reference sequence). CDR3 region: CASTSGANQPQHF. DNA for the CDR3: TGTGCCAGTACCTCGGGAGCTAATCAGCCCCAGCATTTT.

V gene TRBV9 combines with J gene TRBJ1-3; D is undetermined. Germline CDR1 reads SGDLS; CDR2 reads YYNGEE. The CDR3 has 15 residues. Deletions cut 3 bases from V and 7 bases from J, with 17 bases between. The CDR3 here is CASSADFLRVNTIYF. DNA of the CDR3: TGTGCCAGCAGCGCCGACTTTTTGAGGGTGAACACCATATATTTT. Based on the CDR3 plus reference TRBV9 and TRBJ1-3, the full variable domain is DSGVTQTPKHLITATGQRVTLRCSPRSGDLSVYWYQQSLDQGLQFLIQYYNGEERAKGNILERFSAQQFPDLHSELNLSSLELGDSALYFCASSADFLRVNTIYFGEGSWLTVV.